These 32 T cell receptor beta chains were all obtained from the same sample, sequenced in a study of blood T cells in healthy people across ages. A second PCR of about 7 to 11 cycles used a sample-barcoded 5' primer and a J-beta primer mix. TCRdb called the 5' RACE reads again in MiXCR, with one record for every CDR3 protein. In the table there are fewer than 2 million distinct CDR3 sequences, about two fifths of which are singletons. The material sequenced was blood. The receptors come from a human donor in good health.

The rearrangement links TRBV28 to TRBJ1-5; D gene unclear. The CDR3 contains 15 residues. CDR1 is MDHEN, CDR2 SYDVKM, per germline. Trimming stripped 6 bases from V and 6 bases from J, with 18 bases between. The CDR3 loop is CASSRTTGWSQPQHF. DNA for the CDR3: TGTGCCAGCAGCCGTACCACGGGGTGGTCTCAGCCCCAGCATTTT.

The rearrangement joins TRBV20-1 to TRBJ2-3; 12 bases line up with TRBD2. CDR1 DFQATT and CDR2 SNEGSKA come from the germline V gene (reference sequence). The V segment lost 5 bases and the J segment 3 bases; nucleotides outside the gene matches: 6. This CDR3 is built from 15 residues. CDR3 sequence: CSAPPSGGVTDTQYF. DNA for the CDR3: TGCAGTGCTCCCCCTAGCGGGGGGGTGACAGATACGCAGTATTTT.

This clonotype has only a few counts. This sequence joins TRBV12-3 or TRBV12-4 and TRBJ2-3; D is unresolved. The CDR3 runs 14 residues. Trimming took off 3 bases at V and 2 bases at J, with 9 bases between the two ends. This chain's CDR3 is CASSFSQPTDTQYF. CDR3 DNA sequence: TGTGCCAGCAGTTTTTCACAGCCCACAGATACGCAGTATTTT.

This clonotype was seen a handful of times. CDR3 nucleotide sequence: TGTGCCAGCAGTCCGTACCGGGGGAGCATTGAAGCTTTCTTT. Protein: CASSPYRGSIEAFF. The chain has TRBV6-5 and TRBJ1-1, with a weak D call TRBD1 (5 bases). Deletions cut 5 bases from V and 7 bases from J, with 17 bases between. This CDR3 is built from 14 residues. Germline CDR1 and CDR2: MNHEY and SVGAGI.

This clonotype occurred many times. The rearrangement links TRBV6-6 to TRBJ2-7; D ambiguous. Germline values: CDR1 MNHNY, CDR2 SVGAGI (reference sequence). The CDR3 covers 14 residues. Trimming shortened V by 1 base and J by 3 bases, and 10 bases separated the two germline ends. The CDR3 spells CASSYYPTRYEQYF. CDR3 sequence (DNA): TGTGCCAGCAGTTACTACCCAACCCGCTACGAGCAGTACTTC.

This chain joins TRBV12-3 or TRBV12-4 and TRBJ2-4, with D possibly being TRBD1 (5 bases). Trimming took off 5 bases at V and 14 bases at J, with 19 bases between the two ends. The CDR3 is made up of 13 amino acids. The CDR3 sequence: CASSRARVSVKYF. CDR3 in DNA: TGTGCCAGCAGTCGGGCCAGGGTTTCGGTGAAGTACTTC.

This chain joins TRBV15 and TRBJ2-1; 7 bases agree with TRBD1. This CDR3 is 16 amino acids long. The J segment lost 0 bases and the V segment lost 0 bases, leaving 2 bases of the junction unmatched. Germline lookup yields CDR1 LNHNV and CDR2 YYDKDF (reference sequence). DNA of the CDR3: TGTGCCACCAGCAGAGATCCAGGGGGCTCCTACAATGAGCAGTTCTTC. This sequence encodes CATSRDPGGSYNEQFF.

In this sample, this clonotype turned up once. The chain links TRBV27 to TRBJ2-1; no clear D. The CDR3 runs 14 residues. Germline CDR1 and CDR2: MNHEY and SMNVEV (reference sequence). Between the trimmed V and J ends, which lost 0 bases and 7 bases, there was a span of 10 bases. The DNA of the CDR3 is TGTGCCAGCAGTTTATCGGGCCCTTGGAATGAGCAGTTCTTC. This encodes CASSLSGPWNEQFF.

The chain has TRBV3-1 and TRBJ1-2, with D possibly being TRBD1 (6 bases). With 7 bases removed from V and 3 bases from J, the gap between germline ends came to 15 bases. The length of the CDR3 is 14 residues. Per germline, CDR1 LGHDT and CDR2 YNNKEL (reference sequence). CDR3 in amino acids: CASNPGQSHYGYTF. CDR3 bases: TGTGCCAGCAACCCAGGACAGAGTCACTATGGCTACACCTTC.

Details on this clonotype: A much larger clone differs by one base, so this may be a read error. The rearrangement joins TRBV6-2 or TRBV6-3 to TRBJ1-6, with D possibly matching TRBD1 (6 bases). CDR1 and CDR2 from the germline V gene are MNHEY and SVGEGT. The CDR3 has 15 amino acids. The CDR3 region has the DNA TGTGCCGGCAGTTACTCTGGGCAGGGGACTTCACCCCTCCACTTT. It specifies CAGSYSGQGTSPLHF.

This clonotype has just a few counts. The CDR3 region is CASSGQSQAYGYTF. The CDR3 region has the DNA TGTGCCAGCAGCGGACAGTCACAGGCCTATGGCTACACCTTC. The rearrangement uses TRBV6-5 and TRBJ1-2; D is possibly TRBD1 (6 bases). The V gene's germline CDR1 is MNHEY and CDR2 SVGAGI. This CDR3 region has 14 residues. V was pared by 6 bases and J by 4 bases, with 15 bases between.

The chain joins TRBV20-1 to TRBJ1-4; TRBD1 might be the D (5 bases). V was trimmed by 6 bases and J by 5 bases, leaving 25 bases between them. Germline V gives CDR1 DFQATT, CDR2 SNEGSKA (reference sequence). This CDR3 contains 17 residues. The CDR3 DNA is TGCAGTGCCCGCCCCCCGTCTGGATCCGGGGGAAATGAAAAACTGTTTTTT. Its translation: CSARPPSGSGGNEKLFF.

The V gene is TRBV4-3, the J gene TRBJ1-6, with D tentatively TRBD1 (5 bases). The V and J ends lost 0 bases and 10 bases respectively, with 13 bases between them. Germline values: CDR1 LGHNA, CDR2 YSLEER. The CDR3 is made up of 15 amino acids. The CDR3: CASSQDWGSGSPLHF. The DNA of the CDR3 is TGCGCCAGCAGCCAAGATTGGGGGTCTGGGTCACCCCTCCACTTT.

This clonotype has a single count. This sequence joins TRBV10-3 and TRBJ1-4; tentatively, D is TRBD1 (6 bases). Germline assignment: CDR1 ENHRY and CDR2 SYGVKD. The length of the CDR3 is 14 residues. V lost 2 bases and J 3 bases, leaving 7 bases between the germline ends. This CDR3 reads CAISEGGPNEKLFF. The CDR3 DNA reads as TGTGCCATCAGTGAGGGGGGGCCTAATGAAAAACTGTTTTTT.

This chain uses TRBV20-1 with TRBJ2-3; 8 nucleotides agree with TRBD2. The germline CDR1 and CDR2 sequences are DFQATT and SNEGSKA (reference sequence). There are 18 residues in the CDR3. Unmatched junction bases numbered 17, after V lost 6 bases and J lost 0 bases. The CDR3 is CSAPNFGRGAPSTDTQYF. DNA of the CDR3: TGCAGTGCCCCCAACTTCGGGCGGGGGGCCCCTAGCACAGATACGCAGTATTTT.

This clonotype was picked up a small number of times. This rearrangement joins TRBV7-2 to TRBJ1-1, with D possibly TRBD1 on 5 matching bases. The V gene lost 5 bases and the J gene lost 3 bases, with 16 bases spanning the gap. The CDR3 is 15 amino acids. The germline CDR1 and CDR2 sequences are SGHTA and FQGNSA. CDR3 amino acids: CASSRRSGGDTEAFF. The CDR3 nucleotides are TGTGCCAGCAGCCGCCGGAGTGGGGGGGACACTGAAGCTTTCTTT.

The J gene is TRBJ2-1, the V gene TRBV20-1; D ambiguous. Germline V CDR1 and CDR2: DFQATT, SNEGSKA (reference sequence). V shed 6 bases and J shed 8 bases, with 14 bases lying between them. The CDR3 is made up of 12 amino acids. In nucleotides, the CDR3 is TGCAGTGCCAACCAACCCGTGGATGAGCAGTTCTTC. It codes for CSANQPVDEQFF.

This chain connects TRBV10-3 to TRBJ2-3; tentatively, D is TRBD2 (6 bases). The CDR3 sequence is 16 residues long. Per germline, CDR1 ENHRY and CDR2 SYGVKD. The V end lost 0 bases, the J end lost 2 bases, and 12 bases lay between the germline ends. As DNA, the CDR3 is TGTGCCATCAGTGAGTCGCGGGGCCCCTCCACAGATACGCAGTATTTT. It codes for CAISESRGPSTDTQYF.

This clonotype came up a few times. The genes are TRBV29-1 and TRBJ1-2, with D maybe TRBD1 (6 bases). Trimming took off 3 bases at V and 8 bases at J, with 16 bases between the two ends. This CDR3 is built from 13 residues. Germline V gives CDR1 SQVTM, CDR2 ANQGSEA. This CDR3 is CSVDPAGAGGYTF. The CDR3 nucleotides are TGCAGCGTTGATCCCGCAGGGGCCGGGGGCTACACCTTC.

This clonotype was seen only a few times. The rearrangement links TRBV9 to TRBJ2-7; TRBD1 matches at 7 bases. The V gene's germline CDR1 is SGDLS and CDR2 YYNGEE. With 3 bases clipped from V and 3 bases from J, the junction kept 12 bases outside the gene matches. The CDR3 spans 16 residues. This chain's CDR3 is CASSGTTGFARYEQYF. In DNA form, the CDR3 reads TGTGCCAGCAGCGGGACGACAGGGTTCGCCCGCTACGAGCAGTACTTC.

CDR3 sequence: CASSEFGGGMQFF. The CDR3, as DNA: TGCGCCAGCAGCGAGTTTGGGGGAGGGATGCAGTTCTTC. This chain joins TRBV5-1 and TRBJ2-1, with 7 bases matching TRBD2. CDR1 SGHRS and CDR2 YFSETQ come from the germline V gene. With V trimmed by 4 bases and J by 12 bases, 10 bases remained unmatched. The CDR3 covers 13 residues. Drawing the rest from reference TRBV5-1 and TRBJ2-1, the complete variable domain is KAGVTQTPRYLIKTRGQQVTLSCSPISGHRSVSWYQQTPGQGLQFLFEYFSETQRNKGNFPGRFSGRQFSNSRSEMNVSTLELGDSALYLCASSEFGGGMQFFGPGTRLTVL.

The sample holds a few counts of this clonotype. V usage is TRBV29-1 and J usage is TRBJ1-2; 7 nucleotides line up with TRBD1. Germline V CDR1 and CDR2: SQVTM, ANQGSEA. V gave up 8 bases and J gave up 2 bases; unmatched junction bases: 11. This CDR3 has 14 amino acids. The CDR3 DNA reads TGCAGCACGAGGAGACAGGGAGGAAACTATGGCTACACCTTC. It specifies CSTRRQGGNYGYTF.

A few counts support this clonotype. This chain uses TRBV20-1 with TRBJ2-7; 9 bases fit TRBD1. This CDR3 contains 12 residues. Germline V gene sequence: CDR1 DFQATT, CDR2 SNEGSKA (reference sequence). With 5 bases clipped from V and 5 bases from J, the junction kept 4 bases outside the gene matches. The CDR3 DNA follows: TGCAGTGCTTTCAGGGACAGGGACGAGCAGTACTTC. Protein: CSAFRDRDEQYF.

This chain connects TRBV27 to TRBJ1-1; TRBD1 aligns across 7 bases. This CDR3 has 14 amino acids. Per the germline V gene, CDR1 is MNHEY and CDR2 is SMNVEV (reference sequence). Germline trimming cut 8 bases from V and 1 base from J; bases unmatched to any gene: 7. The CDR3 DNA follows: TGTGCCAGCGAACCCCGGGACAGGAACACTGAAGCTTTCTTT. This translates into CASEPRDRNTEAFF.

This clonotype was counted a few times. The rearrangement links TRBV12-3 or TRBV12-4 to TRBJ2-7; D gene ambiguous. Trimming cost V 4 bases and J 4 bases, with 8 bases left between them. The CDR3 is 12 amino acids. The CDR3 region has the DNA TGTGCCAGCAGTTACCATTGGTACGAGCAGTACTTC. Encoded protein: CASSYHWYEQYF.

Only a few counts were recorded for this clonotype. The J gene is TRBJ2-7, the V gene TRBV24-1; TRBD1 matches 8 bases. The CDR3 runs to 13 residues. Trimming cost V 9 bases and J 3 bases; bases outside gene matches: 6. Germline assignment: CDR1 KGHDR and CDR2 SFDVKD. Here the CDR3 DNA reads TGTGCCACCGCGGACAGGGCCATCTACGAGCAGTACTTC. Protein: CATADRAIYEQYF.

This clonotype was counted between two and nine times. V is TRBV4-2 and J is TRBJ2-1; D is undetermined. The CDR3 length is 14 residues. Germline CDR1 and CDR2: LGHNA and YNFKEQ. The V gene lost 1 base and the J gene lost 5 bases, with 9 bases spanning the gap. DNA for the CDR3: TGTGCCAGCAGCCAAGGAGGTGGAAACAATGAGCAGTTCTTC. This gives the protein CASSQGGGNNEQFF.

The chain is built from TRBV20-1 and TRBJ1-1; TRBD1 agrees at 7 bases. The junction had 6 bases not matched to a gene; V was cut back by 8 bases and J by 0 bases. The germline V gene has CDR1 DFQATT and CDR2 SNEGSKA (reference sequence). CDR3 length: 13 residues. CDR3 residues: CSTPRGLNTEAFF. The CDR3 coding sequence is TGCAGTACCCCGAGGGGGCTGAACACTGAAGCTTTCTTT.

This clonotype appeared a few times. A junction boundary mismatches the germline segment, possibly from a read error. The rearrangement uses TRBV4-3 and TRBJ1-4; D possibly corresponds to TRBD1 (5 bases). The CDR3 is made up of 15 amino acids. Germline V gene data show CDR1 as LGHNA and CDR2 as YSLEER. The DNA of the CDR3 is TGCGCCAGCAGCCTTCGGCCAGGGCCAAATGATAAACTGTTTTTT. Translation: CASSLRPGPNDKLFF.

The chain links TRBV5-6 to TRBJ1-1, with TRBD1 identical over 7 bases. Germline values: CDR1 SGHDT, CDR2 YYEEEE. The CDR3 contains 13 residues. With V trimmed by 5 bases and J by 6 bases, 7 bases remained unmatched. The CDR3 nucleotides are TGTGCCAGCAGTCGACAGGGAAACTCTGAAGCTTTCTTT. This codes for CASSRQGNSEAFF.

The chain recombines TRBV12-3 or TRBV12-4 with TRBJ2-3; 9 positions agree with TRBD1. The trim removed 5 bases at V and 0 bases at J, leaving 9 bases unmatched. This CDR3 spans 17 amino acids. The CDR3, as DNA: TGTGCCAGCAGTCCCGTCACAGGGGGCGGGAGCACAGATACGCAGTATTTT. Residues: CASSPVTGGGSTDTQYF.

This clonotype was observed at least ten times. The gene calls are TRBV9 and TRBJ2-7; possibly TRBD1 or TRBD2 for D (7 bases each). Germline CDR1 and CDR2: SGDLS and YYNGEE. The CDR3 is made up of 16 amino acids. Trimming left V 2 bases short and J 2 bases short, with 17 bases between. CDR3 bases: TGTGCCAGCAGCGTCACCGGGGGGACAGATACCTACGAGCAGTACTTC. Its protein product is CASSVTGGTDTYEQYF.